This TCR beta chain was recorded in a study of blood T cell repertoires in COVID-19. This table comes from immunoSEQ multiplex PCR, and its TCRdb copy is limited to in-frame clones, with some not included. The table has over 200,000 clones, around 92% seen once. The CDR3 is 14 amino acids. The junction had 6 bases not matched to a gene; V was cut back by 4 bases and J by 5 bases. From germline, CDR1 is LNHDA and CDR2 SQIVND (reference sequence). Sequencing was done on a sample of peripheral blood. The chain couples TRBV19 to TRBJ2-7, with 9 bases matching TRBD2. The origin of this receptor is a person aged 18-30 years with COVID-19, enrolled during active disease. Here the CDR3 reads CASSSGRVVDEQYF. In nucleotides, the CDR3 is TGTGCCAGTAGTAGCGGGAGGGTTGTGGACGAGCAGTACTTC.